Listed here are 16 T cell receptor beta chains from one sample, sequenced in a study of T cells in Graves' hyperthyroidism and ophthalmopathy. Amplification of TCR beta CDR3 regions used RNA as the template. Using the HTBI primer set, a first-round RT-PCR was run on the TCR CDR3. TCRdb used MiXCR to reprocess the multiplex PCR reads, holding one entry per CDR3 protein. The table records fewer than 400,000 distinct CDR3 sequences, around a sixth of them present only once. The sequenced material came from blood. Receptor source: a woman under 30 with Graves' hyperthyroidism that later progressed to Graves' ophthalmopathy.

This clonotype was detected once. One junction end does not reproduce the germline sequence, and a read error may be involved. This rearrangement joins TRBV15 to TRBJ2-1, with TRBD2 as a possible D gene (5 bases). The CDR3 has 14 amino acids. Germline CDR1 reads LNHNV; CDR2 reads YYDKDF (reference sequence). CDR3 coding DNA: TGTTCCACCAGCAGAGATTTAGGGAGCAATGAGCAGTTCTTC. This sequence encodes CSTSRDLGSNEQFF.

With respect to this clonotype: This clone may be a read error of a much larger clone one base away. The chain couples TRBV2 to TRBJ2-5; 10 bases align to TRBD1. The CDR3 has 16 residues. Trimming took 5 bases from V and 4 from J; bases not matched to a gene: 10. Germline V lookup: CDR1 SNHLY, CDR2 FYNNEI. The DNA for the CDR3 is TGTGCCAGCAGTTCCGGGACAGGGGTCTGGCGAGAGACCCAGTACTTC. This encodes CASSSGTGVWRETQYF.

This clonotype was seen ten or more times. The CDR3 loop is CASSLVSSGSNYEQYF. In DNA form, the CDR3 reads TGTGCCAGCAGCTTAGTGTCTAGCGGGAGTAACTACGAGCAGTACTTC. V is TRBV7-2 and J is TRBJ2-7, with 10 nucleotides matching TRBD2. This CDR3 region has 16 residues. V trimming: 1 base; J trimming: 3 bases; junction bases outside the gene matches: 6. The germline V gene has CDR1 SGHTA and CDR2 FQGNSA.

This clonotype was observed at least ten times. This rearrangement joins TRBV29-1 to TRBJ1-1, with TRBD1 as a possible D gene (5 bases). The CDR3 has 13 residues. The germline CDR1 and CDR2 sequences are SQVTM and ANQGSEA. The V end lost 7 bases, the J end lost 4 bases, and 16 bases lay between the germline ends. The CDR3 sequence is CSGMGDLATEAFF. The CDR3 bases are TGCAGCGGGATGGGGGACCTGGCCACTGAAGCTTTCTTT.

In this sample, this clonotype turned up many times. V gene TRBV28 combines with J gene TRBJ2-1, with D perhaps TRBD2 (6 bases). Germline V gene lookup returns CDR1 MDHEN and CDR2 SYDVKM. With 2 bases removed from V and 10 bases from J, the gap between germline ends came to 24 bases. This CDR3 comprises 17 residues. The CDR3 DNA reads as TGTGCCAGCAGTTTAGGGTCCCTAGCGCGGCTAGGGAGGGAGCAGTTCTTC. It is translated as CASSLGSLARLGREQFF. Filled out from reference TRBV28 and TRBJ2-1, the complete variable domain reads DVKVTQSSRYLVKRTGEKVFLECVQDMDHENMFWYRQDPGLGLRLIYFSYDVKMKEKGDIPEGYSVSREKKERFSLILESASTNQTSMYLCASSLGSLARLGREQFFGPGTRLTVL.

The chain carries TRBV7-9 and TRBJ2-4; TRBD1 matches at 9 bases. Unmatched junction bases numbered 3, after V lost 4 bases and J lost 8 bases. The CDR3 consists of 13 residues. Germline V gene data show CDR1 as SEHNR and CDR2 as FQNEAQ (reference sequence). Written as DNA, the CDR3 is TGTGCCAGCAGCTCGGGACAGGGAGACATTCAGTACTTC. Encoded protein: CASSSGQGDIQYF.

This clonotype appeared a few times. This chain joins TRBV27 and TRBJ2-3; 9 nucleotides line up with TRBD2. Looked up from germline, CDR1 is MNHEY and CDR2 is SMNVEV (reference sequence). The J segment lost 9 bases and the V segment lost 6 bases, leaving 10 bases of the junction unmatched. This CDR3 has 14 residues. The CDR3 reads CASRTSGGGVTQYF. The DNA for the CDR3 is TGTGCCAGCAGGACTAGCGGAGGGGGCGTAACGCAGTATTTT.

This clonotype was found many times. V usage is TRBV6-1 and J usage is TRBJ2-5; D might be TRBD2 (5 bases). The CDR3 runs to 15 residues. Germline lookup yields CDR1 MNHNS and CDR2 SASEGT. V shed 1 base and J shed 5 bases, with 14 bases lying between them. The CDR3 spells CASSEERARGETQYF. As DNA, the CDR3 is TGTGCCAGCAGTGAAGAACGGGCGAGAGGGGAGACCCAGTACTTC.

The chain employs TRBV4-1 and TRBJ2-1; the match to TRBD1 covers 8 bases. Germline V gene sequence: CDR1 MGHRA, CDR2 YSYEKL. The CDR3 has 16 residues. Trimming removed 3 bases from V and 5 bases from J; junction bases left unmatched: 9. The CDR3 sequence is CASSQAVQGGNNEQFF. Written as DNA, the CDR3 is TGCGCCAGCAGCCAGGCGGTACAGGGGGGTAACAATGAGCAGTTCTTC.

This clonotype occurred many times. J is TRBJ2-3 and V is TRBV2, with D tentatively TRBD2 (5 bases). Germline values: CDR1 SNHLY, CDR2 FYNNEI. This CDR3 is built from 12 residues. V was trimmed by 3 bases and J by 4 bases, leaving 5 bases between them. In DNA form, the CDR3 reads TGTGCCAGCAGTGAGAGGGCAGATACGCAGTATTTT. Amino acid sequence: CASSERADTQYF.

This clonotype was counted between two and nine times. The chain couples TRBV29-1 to TRBJ1-3, with D perhaps matching TRBD1 (5 bases). V lost 3 bases and J lost 0, with 12 bases in between. From germline, CDR1 is SQVTM and CDR2 ANQGSEA. This CDR3 has 15 amino acids. The CDR3: CSVETPGYSGNTIYF. The CDR3 region has the DNA TGCAGCGTTGAGACCCCAGGGTACTCTGGAAACACCATATATTTT.

This chain uses TRBV27 with TRBJ1-4; D is unclear. In germline, CDR1 is MNHEY, CDR2 SMNVEV (reference sequence). The CDR3 has 13 residues. V lost 6 bases and J 7 bases, leaving 12 bases between the germline ends. This CDR3 reads CASRPRHAEKLFF. The CDR3 DNA sequence: TGTGCCAGCAGACCCCGACACGCTGAAAAACTGTTTTTT.

This clonotype was counted at least ten times. This chain uses TRBV10-3 with TRBJ2-7, with 9 bases aligning to TRBD2. Losses at the gene ends were 3 bases for V and 5 bases for J; bases not matched to a gene: 5. Germline lookup yields CDR1 ENHRY and CDR2 SYGVKD. The CDR3 sequence is 14 residues long. CDR3 region: CAISDPRTSDEQYF. The DNA of the CDR3 is TGTGCCATCAGTGACCCGAGGACTAGCGACGAGCAGTACTTC.

This clonotype appeared many times. The chain uses TRBV28 and TRBJ2-7, with 11 bases aligning to TRBD1. The CDR3 is 16 residues long. Germline CDR1 reads MDHEN; CDR2 reads SYDVKM. V shed 1 base, J shed 7 bases, and the junction held 9 bases outside the gene matches. This CDR3 reads CASSLSIGQGAGEQYF. Written as DNA, the CDR3 is TGTGCCAGCAGTTTATCAATCGGACAGGGGGCAGGGGAGCAGTACTTC.

This clonotype turned up a few times. This sequence joins TRBV20-1 and TRBJ1-2, with D unresolved. This CDR3 contains 15 residues. Trimming shortened V by 0 bases and J by 1 base, and 12 bases separated the two germline ends. The germline V gene has CDR1 DFQATT and CDR2 SNEGSKA (reference sequence). The CDR3 region is CSARETRTVNYGYTF. CDR3 coding DNA: TGCAGTGCTAGAGAAACCCGTACAGTTAACTATGGCTACACCTTC.

This clonotype was seen repeatedly, ten times or more. The chain uses TRBV27 and TRBJ1-1; D may be TRBD1 (5 bases). The ends were cut back, 6 bases at V and 12 bases at J, with 20 bases in the middle. The CDR3 has 13 residues. Germline V gene data show CDR1 as MNHEY and CDR2 as SMNVEV (reference sequence). The CDR3 DNA follows: TGTGCCAGCAGCCCCCCTTATAGGGGAACGACTTTCTTT. Its protein is CASSPPYRGTTFF.